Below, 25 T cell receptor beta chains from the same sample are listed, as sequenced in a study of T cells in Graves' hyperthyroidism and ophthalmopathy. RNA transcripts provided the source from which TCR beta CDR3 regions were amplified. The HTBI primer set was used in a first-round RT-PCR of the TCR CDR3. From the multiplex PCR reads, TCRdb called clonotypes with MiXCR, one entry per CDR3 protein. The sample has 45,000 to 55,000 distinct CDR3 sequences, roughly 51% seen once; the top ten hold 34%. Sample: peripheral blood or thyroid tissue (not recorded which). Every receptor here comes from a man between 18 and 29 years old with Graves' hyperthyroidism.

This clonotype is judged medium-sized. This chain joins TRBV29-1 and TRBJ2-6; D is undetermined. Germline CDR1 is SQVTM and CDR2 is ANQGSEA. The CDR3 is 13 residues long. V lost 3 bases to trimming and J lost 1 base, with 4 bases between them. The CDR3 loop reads CSVEQSGANVLTF. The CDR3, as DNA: TGCAGCGTTGAGCAATCTGGGGCCAACGTCCTGACTTTC.

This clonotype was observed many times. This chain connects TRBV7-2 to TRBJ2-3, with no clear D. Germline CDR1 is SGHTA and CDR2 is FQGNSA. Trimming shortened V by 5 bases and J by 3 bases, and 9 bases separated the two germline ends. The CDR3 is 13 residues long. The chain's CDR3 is CASSPSQTDTQYF. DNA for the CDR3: TGTGCCAGCAGCCCCAGCCAGACAGATACGCAGTATTTT.

The CDR3 DNA follows: TGTGCCAGCTCGGGACTAGCGGGAGGGCCGTCCTACGAGCAGTACTTC. As protein: CASSGLAGGPSYEQYF. J is TRBJ2-7 and V is TRBV5-5; 16 nucleotides align to TRBD2. Germline CDR1 and CDR2: SGHKS and YYEKEE (reference sequence). Trimming took 7 bases from V and 1 from J; bases not matched to a gene: 5. The CDR3 is made up of 16 amino acids.

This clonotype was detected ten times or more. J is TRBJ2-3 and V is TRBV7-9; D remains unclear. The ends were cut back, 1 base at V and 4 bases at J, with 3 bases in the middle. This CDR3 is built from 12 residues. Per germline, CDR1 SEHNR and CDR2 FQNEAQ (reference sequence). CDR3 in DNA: TGTGCCAGCAGCTTAGTTTCAGATACGCAGTATTTT. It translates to CASSLVSDTQYF.

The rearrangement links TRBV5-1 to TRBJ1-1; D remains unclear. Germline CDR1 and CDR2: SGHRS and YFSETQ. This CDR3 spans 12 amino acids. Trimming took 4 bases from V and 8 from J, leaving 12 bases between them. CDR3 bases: TGCGCCAGCAGCCGGGAGGGTAGGGAAGCTTTCTTT. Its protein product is CASSREGREAFF.

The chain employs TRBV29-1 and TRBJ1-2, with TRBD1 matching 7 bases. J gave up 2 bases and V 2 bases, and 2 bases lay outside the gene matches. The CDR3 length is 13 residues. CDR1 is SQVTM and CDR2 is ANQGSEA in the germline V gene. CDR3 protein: CSVEPGGNYGYTF. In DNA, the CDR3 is TGCAGCGTTGAACCAGGGGGGAACTATGGCTACACCTTC.

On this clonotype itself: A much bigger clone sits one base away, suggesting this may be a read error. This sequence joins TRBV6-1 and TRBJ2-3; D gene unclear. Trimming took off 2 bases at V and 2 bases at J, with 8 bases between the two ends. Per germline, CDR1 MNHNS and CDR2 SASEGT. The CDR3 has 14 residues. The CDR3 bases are TGTGCCAGCAGTGAATATCTACCCACAGATACGCAGTATTTT. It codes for CASSEYLPTDTQYF.

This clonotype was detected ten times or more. CDR3 sequence (DNA): TGTGCCAGCAGCGAGACCGGGACAGGGAGCTTCTACGAGCAGTACTTC. Translation: CASSETGTGSFYEQYF. This chain connects TRBV4-2 to TRBJ2-7; 9 nucleotides line up with TRBD1. Germline CDR1 and CDR2: LGHNA and YNFKEQ. V lost 5 bases to trimming and J lost 3 bases; unmatched junction nucleotides: 11. This CDR3 is 16 amino acids long.

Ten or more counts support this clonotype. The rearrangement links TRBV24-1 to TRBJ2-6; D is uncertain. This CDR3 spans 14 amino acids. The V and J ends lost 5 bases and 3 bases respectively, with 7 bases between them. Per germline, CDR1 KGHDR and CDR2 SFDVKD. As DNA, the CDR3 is TGTGCCACCAGTGTACCCCGTGGGGCCAACGTCCTGACTTTC. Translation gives CATSVPRGANVLTF.

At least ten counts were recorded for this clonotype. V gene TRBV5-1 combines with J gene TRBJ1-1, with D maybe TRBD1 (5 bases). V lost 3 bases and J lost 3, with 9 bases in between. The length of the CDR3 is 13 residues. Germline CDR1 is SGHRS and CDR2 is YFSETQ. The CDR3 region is CASSWRQYTEAFF. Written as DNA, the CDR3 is TGCGCCAGCAGCTGGAGACAGTACACTGAAGCTTTCTTT.

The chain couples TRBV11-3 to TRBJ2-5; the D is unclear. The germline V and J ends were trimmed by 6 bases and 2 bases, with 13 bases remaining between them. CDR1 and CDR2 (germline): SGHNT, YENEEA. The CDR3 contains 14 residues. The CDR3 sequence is CASSYLGRQETQYF. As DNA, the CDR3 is TGTGCCAGCAGTTACTTGGGAAGACAAGAGACCCAGTACTTC.

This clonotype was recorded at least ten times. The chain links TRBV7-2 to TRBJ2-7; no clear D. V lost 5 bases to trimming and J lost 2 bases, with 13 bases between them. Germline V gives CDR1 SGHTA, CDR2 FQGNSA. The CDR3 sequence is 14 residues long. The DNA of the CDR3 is TGTGCCAGCAGCGTCCAACCGCAGGCCTACGAGCAGTACTTC. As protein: CASSVQPQAYEQYF.

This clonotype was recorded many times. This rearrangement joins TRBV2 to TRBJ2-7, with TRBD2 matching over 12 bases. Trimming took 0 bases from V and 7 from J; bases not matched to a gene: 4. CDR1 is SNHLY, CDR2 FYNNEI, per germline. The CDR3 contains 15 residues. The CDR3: CASSEAPGLAGEQYF. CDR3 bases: TGTGCCAGCAGTGAAGCGCCTGGACTAGCGGGGGAGCAGTACTTC. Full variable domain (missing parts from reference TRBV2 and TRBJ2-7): EPEVTQTPSHQVTQMGQEVILRCVPISNHLYFYWYRQILGQKVEFLVSFYNNEISEKSEIFDDQFSVERPDGSNFTLKIRSTKLEDSAMYFCASSEAPGLAGEQYFGPGTRLTVT.

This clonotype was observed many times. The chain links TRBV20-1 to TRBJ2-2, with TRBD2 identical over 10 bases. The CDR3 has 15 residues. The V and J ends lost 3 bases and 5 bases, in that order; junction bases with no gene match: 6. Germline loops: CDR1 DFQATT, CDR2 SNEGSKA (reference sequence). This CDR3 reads CSARVAGGATGELFF. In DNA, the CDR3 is TGCAGTGCTAGGGTAGCGGGGGGCGCTACCGGGGAGCTGTTTTTT.

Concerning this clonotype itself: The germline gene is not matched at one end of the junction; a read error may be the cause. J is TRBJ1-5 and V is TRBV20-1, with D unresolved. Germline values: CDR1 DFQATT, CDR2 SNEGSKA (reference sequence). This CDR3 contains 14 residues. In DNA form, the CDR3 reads TGCAGTGCTAGTGGAGGACGCGGAGGGCAGCCCCGGCATTTT. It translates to CSASGGRGGQPRHF.

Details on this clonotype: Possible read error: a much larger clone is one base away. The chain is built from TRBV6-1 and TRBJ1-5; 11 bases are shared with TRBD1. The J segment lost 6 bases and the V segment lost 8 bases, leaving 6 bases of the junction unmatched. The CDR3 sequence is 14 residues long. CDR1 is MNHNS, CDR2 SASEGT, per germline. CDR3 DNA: TGTGCCAGCGTCCAGGACAGGGGGCCTCAGCCCCAGCATTTT. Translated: CASVQDRGPQPQHF.

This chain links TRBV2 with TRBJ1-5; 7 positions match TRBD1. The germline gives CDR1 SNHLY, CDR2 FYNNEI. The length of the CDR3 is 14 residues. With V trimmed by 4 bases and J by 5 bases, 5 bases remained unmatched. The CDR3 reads CASSARQGYQPQHF. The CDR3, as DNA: TGTGCCAGCAGTGCCAGACAGGGCTATCAGCCCCAGCATTTT.

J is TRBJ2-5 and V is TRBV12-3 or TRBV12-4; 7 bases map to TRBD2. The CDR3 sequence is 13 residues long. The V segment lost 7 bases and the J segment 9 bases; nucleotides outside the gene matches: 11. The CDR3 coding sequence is TGTGCCAGCACCTTTGGGGGGGTTCAGCCCCAGTACTTC. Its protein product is CASTFGGVQPQYF.

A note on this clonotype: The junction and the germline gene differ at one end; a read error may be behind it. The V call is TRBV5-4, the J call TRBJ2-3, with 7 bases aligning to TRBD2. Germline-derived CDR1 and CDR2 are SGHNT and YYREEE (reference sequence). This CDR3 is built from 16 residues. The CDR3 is CAGRSKRLAETDTQYF. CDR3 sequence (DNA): TGCGCCGGCAGGTCCAAAAGACTAGCTGAGACAGATACGCAGTATTTT.

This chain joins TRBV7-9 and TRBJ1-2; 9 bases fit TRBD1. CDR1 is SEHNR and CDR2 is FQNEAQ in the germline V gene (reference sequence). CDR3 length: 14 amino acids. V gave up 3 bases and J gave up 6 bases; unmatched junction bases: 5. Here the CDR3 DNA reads TGTGCCAGCAGCTTGGGACAGGGAGCCCATGGCTACACCTTC. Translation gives CASSLGQGAHGYTF.

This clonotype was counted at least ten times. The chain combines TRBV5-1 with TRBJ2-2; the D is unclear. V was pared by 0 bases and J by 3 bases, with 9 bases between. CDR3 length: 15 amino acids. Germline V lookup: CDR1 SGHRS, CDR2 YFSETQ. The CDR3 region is CASSLDGWDTGELFF. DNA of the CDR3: TGCGCCAGCAGCTTGGACGGTTGGGACACCGGGGAGCTGTTTTTT.

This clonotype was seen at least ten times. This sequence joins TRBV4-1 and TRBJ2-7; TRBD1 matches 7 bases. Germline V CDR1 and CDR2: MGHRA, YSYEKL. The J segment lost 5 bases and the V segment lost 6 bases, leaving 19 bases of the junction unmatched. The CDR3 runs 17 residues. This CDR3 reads CASSQSGTEGLGNEQYF. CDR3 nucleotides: TGCGCCAGCAGTCAATCCGGGACAGAGGGTTTGGGGAACGAGCAGTACTTC.

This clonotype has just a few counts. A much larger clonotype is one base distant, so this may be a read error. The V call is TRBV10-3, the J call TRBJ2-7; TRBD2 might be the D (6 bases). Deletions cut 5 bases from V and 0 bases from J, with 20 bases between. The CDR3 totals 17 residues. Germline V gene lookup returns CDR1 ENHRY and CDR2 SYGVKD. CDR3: CAISKRGLIYYSYEQYF. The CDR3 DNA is TGTGCCATCAGTAAAAGGGGACTGATTTACTACTCCTACGAGCAGTACTTC.

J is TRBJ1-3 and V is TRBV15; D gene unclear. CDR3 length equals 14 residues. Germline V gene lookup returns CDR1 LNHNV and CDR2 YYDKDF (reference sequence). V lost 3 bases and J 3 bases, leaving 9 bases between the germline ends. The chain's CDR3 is CATSRDVHGNTIYF. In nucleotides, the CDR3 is TGTGCCACCAGCAGGGACGTTCATGGAAACACCATATATTTT.

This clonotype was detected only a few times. CDR3 DNA sequence: TGCAGCGTCGGTGGTGAAGCTTTCTTT. This codes for CSVGGEAFF. The J gene is TRBJ1-1, the V gene TRBV29-1; no clear D gene. Germline V gives CDR1 SQVTM, CDR2 ANQGSEA. Trimming took 6 bases from V and 7 from J, leaving 6 bases between them. There are 9 residues in the CDR3. Full variable domain (missing parts from reference TRBV29-1 and TRBJ1-1): SAVISQKPSRDICQRGTSLTIQCQVDSQVTMMFWYRQQPGQSLTLIATANQGSEATYESGFVIDKFPISRPNLTFSTLTVSNMSPEDSSIYLCSVGGEAFFGQGTRLTVV.